This T cell receptor beta chain originates from a study of blood T cell repertoires in COVID-19. Clones were sequenced by immunoSEQ multiplex PCR, and TCRdb holds only the in-frame ones, with some missing. The profile shows around 130,000 clones, around 80% of them singletons. Adults between about 18 and 89 years of age took part from 24 US areas. Cohorts were determined from participant-reported clinical history. The CDR3 has 19 amino acids. Germline V gene lookup returns CDR1 KGHSH and CDR2 LQKENI. Trimming stripped 2 bases from V and 0 bases from J, with 20 bases between. This clone was found once. The clonotype originates from a woman aged 18-30 years who had been exposed to COVID-19. The genes are TRBV18 and TRBJ1-3; D is unresolved. The sample consisted of PBMCs or T cells enriched from blood (not recorded which). CDR3 nucleotides: TGTGCCAGCTCACCAGTTCACTATATGGTAATGGACTCTGGAAACACCATATATTTT. It encodes CASSPVHYMVMDSGNTIYF.